The 26 T cell receptor beta chains listed next were all sequenced from one sample in a study of T cell changes during pregnancy in multiple sclerosis. The data were produced by immunoSEQ multiplex PCR, yet TCRdb's version contains in-frame clones alone and is incomplete. The sample consists of 50,000 or so clones, about 93% of them appearing once. Sequenced material: CD8+ T cells from peripheral blood mononuclear cells, taken after pregnancy. The receptors come from a female donor with multiple sclerosis, enrolled in a pregnancy study.

V gene TRBV2 combines with J gene TRBJ2-3; 12 nucleotides align to TRBD1. The V segment lost 5 bases and the J segment 4 bases; nucleotides outside the gene matches: 4. CDR1 and CDR2 from the germline V gene are SNHLY and FYNNEI. The length of the CDR3 is 15 residues. The CDR3 region has the DNA TGTGCCAGCAGTCCCGGGACAGGGGGCGCAGATACGCAGTATTTT. Encoded protein: CASSPGTGGADTQYF. Combining the CDR3 with reference TRBV2 and TRBJ2-3 gives the whole variable domain EPEVTQTPSHQVTQMGQEVILRCVPISNHLYFYWYRQILGQKVEFLVSFYNNEISEKSEIFDDQFSVERPDGSNFTLKIRSTKLEDSAMYFCASSPGTGGADTQYFGPGTRLTVL.

The rearrangement uses TRBV7-7 and TRBJ2-7, with D perhaps matching TRBD2 (6 bases). Germline lookup yields CDR1 SSHAT and CDR2 FNYEAQ (reference sequence). Between the trimmed V and J ends, which lost 5 bases and 1 base, there was a span of 9 bases. CDR3 size: 13 residues. This CDR3 is CASSPGVSYEQYF. CDR3 DNA: TGTGCCAGCAGCCCGGGGGTTTCCTACGAGCAGTACTTC. The full variable domain, with the rest looked up from reference TRBV7-7 and TRBJ2-7, is GAGVSQSPRYKVTKRGQDVTLRCDPISSHATLYWYQQALGQGPEFLTYFNYEAQPDKSGLPSDRFSAERPEGSISTLTIQRTEQRDSAMYRCASSPGVSYEQYFGPGTRLTVT.

The V and J genes are TRBV28 and TRBJ2-1, with D possibly matching TRBD1 (7 bases). V shed 6 bases and J shed 4 bases, with 16 bases lying between them. The V gene's germline CDR1 is MDHEN and CDR2 SYDVKM. The CDR3 is 15 amino acids. DNA for the CDR3: TGTGCCAGCAGGTCGCAGGGGGGTTCGTACAATGAGCAGTTCTTC. Residues: CASRSQGGSYNEQFF.

V and J are TRBV30 and TRBJ1-4; D remains unclear. CDR3 length: 16 amino acids. V was cut by 4 bases and J by 1 base, with 16 bases left in between. Germline V lookup: CDR1 GTSNPN, CDR2 SVGIG (reference sequence). For the CDR3, the DNA is TGTGCCTGGACACCGACGGTGCCAGGAACTAATGAAAAACTGTTTTTT. As protein: CAWTPTVPGTNEKLFF.

The chain uses TRBV10-3 and TRBJ1-5; D not certain. The CDR3 extends over 12 amino acids. Germline loops: CDR1 ENHRY, CDR2 SYGVKD. V dropped 2 bases and J dropped 4 bases, with 3 bases sitting between them. The CDR3 spells CAISEENQPQHF. CDR3 DNA sequence: TGTGCCATCAGTGAGGAGAATCAGCCCCAGCATTTT.

This clone appeared once. CDR3 amino acids: CASSSQGRNEQFF. As DNA, the CDR3 is TGTGCCAGCAGTTCACAGGGTAGGAATGAGCAGTTCTTC. The chain uses TRBV28 and TRBJ2-1; D might be TRBD1 (6 bases). CDR1 is MDHEN and CDR2 is SYDVKM in the germline V gene. V lost 4 bases and J lost 7, with 11 bases in between. The CDR3 is 13 amino acids.

V and J are TRBV10-1 and TRBJ2-7; tentative D call: TRBD1 (5 bases). Trimming removed 7 bases at V and 2 bases at J, with 18 bases between. Germline assignment: CDR1 WNHNN and CDR2 SYGVQD (reference sequence). The CDR3 is 15 residues long. CDR3 nucleotides: TGCGCCAGCAAGAGACCAGGGTATAGGACCTACGAGCAGTACTTC. Encoded protein: CASKRPGYRTYEQYF.

This chain joins TRBV7-9 and TRBJ1-1; D gene unclear. Trimming removed 5 bases at V and 7 bases at J, with 8 bases between. CDR1 is SEHNR, CDR2 FQNEAQ, per germline (reference sequence). This CDR3 contains 11 residues. CDR3 sequence reads: CASSPSLEAFF. The CDR3 nucleotides are TGTGCCAGCAGCCCAAGCCTTGAAGCTTTCTTT.

The rearrangement joins TRBV9 to TRBJ2-3; 8 positions agree with TRBD2. This CDR3 is 15 amino acids long. V lost 3 bases to trimming and J lost 4 bases; unmatched junction nucleotides: 7. Per germline, CDR1 SGDLS and CDR2 YYNGEE. For the CDR3, the DNA is TGTGCCAGCAGCGCCAAAGCGGGAGTGCCAGATACGCAGTATTTT. Translation: CASSAKAGVPDTQYF.

The chain carries TRBV15 and TRBJ2-7; 8 positions agree with TRBD2. Trimming removed 4 bases from V and 2 bases from J; junction bases left unmatched: 4. Germline-derived CDR1 and CDR2 are LNHNV and YYDKDF (reference sequence). This CDR3 has 14 amino acids. For the CDR3, the DNA is TGTGCCACCAGCACCCCGGGGGGGCCCTACGAGCAGTACTTC. Translating it yields CATSTPGGPYEQYF. The variable domain in full, completed from reference TRBV15 and TRBJ2-7, reads DAMVIQNPRYQVTQFGKPVTLSCSQTLNHNVMYWYQQKSSQAPKLLFHYYDKDFNNEADTPDNFQSRRPNTSFCFLDIRSPGLGDTAMYLCATSTPGGPYEQYFGPGTRLTVT.

This clone was seen once. J is TRBJ1-2 and V is TRBV6-5; tentatively, D is TRBD1 (5 bases). Trimming stripped 4 bases from V and 4 bases from J, with 16 bases between. Germline CDR1 MNHEY, CDR2 SVGAGI. CDR3 size: 15 residues. CDR3 sequence (DNA): TGTGCCAGCAGTTTTCTGACGCCTAGGGGCTATGGCTACACCTTC. It is translated as CASSFLTPRGYGYTF.

CDR3 amino acids: CASSIGAGGWTEAFF. The CDR3 DNA follows: TGTGCCAGTAGTATCGGGGCAGGGGGCTGGACTGAAGCTTTCTTT. The rearrangement uses TRBV19 and TRBJ1-1; 8 nucleotides align to TRBD1. The germline gives CDR1 LNHDA, CDR2 SQIVND (reference sequence). V was pared by 3 bases and J by 5 bases, with 8 bases of the junction left unmatched. CDR3 length: 15 residues. Full variable domain (rest looked up from reference TRBV19 and TRBJ1-1): DGGITQSPKYLFRKEGQNVTLSCEQNLNHDAMYWYRQDPGQGLRLIYYSQIVNDFQKGDIAEGYSVSREKKESFPLTVTSAQKNPTAFYLCASSIGAGGWTEAFFGQGTRLTVV.

This chain links TRBV4-1 with TRBJ2-7; weak D call: TRBD2 (6 bases). The germline CDR1 and CDR2 sequences are MGHRA and YSYEKL. The CDR3 consists of 13 residues. Trimming removed 1 base at V and 5 bases at J, with 9 bases between. CDR3 amino acids: CASSQVGTHEQYF. For the CDR3, the DNA is TGCGCCAGCAGCCAAGTAGGGACTCACGAGCAGTACTTC.

The chain is built from TRBV6-6 and TRBJ2-7, with D hard to call. The germline gives CDR1 MNHNY, CDR2 SVGAGI (reference sequence). The CDR3 loop spans 15 amino acids. V was shortened by 7 bases and J by 6 bases, with 22 bases between the two germline ends. CDR3 in DNA: TGTGCCAGCAACCTAGGCGAGGCGGATTCCCTCGAGCAGTACTTC. Translation gives CASNLGEADSLEQYF.

Comments on this clone: The germline gene is not matched at one end of the junction; a read error may be the cause. The chain carries TRBV7-8 and TRBJ2-3; D unresolved. This CDR3 has 13 residues. The germline CDR1 and CDR2 sequences are SGHVS and FQNEAQ. The chain's CDR3 is CASSLQSTDTQYF. The DNA of the CDR3 is TGCGCCAGCAGCCTTCAGAGCACAGATACGCAGTATTTT.

The rearrangement uses TRBV5-4 and TRBJ2-5, with D perhaps TRBD1 (7 bases). The CDR3 covers 14 residues. Germline values: CDR1 SGHNT, CDR2 YYREEE (reference sequence). Trimming took off 4 bases at V and 3 bases at J, with 13 bases between the two ends. The CDR3 DNA is TGTGCCAGCAGCCAGGGGGGTGGGAAAGAGACCCAGTACTTC. Residues: CASSQGGGKETQYF.

The genes are TRBV27 and TRBJ2-1, with TRBD2 matching over 9 bases. The CDR3 totals 13 residues. With V trimmed by 5 bases and J by 9 bases, 5 bases remained unmatched. Germline assignment: CDR1 MNHEY and CDR2 SMNVEV (reference sequence). The DNA for the CDR3 is TGTGCCAGCAGTGTAGCGGGGGCCCGTGAGCAGTTCTTC. Translating it yields CASSVAGAREQFF.

A note on this clone: Within the sample, other DNA sequences also encode this same CDR3. The J gene is TRBJ2-7, the V gene TRBV10-3; 9 nucleotides align to TRBD1. CDR3 length: 15 residues. The junction had 11 bases not matched to a gene; V was cut back by 4 bases and J by 7 bases. Per germline, CDR1 ENHRY and CDR2 SYGVKD. This CDR3 is CAISGTETGGKEQYF. The CDR3 region has the DNA TGTGCCATCAGTGGGACCGAGACAGGGGGTAAGGAGCAGTACTTC.

The chain links TRBV9 to TRBJ2-1; D perhaps matches TRBD1 (6 bases). The CDR3 consists of 16 residues. The germline V gene encodes CDR1 SGDLS and CDR2 YYNGEE. V dropped 3 bases and J dropped 3 bases, with 16 bases sitting between them. CDR3 sequence (DNA): TGTGCCAGCAGCGATTTTAGGGGGAAAGACTACAATGAGCAGTTCTTC. This encodes CASSDFRGKDYNEQFF.

This chain connects TRBV14 to TRBJ1-1; a possible D gene is TRBD1 (5 bases). Trimming took off 7 bases at V and 7 bases at J, with 13 bases between the two ends. The CDR3 runs to 12 residues. CDR1 and CDR2 (germline): SGHDN, FVKESK. The CDR3 coding sequence is TGTGCCAGCACCCAGGGAGGGATTGAAGCTTTCTTT. Amino acids: CASTQGGIEAFF.

This chain connects TRBV4-1 to TRBJ2-1, with 10 positions matching TRBD2. The junction had 6 bases not matched to a gene; V was cut back by 5 bases and J by 8 bases. This CDR3 spans 14 amino acids. Germline V lookup: CDR1 MGHRA, CDR2 YSYEKL. The CDR3 region has the DNA TGCGCCAGCAGCGGCGGACTAGCGGTAGATGAGCAGTTCTTC. Amino acids: CASSGGLAVDEQFF.

The V call is TRBV7-8, the J call TRBJ1-3, with a weak D call TRBD1 (5 bases). CDR1 is SGHVS, CDR2 FQNEAQ, per germline. CDR3 size: 16 residues. Trimming took 5 bases from V and 2 from J, leaving 16 bases between them. The CDR3: CASSPSGGLTGNTIYF. CDR3 bases: TGTGCCAGCAGCCCCAGCGGGGGACTTACTGGAAACACCATATATTTT.

V gene TRBV15 combines with J gene TRBJ1-4, with 8 bases matching TRBD1. CDR1 LNHNV and CDR2 YYDKDF come from the germline V gene (reference sequence). Unmatched junction bases numbered 18, after V lost 7 bases and J lost 14 bases. The CDR3 runs to 15 residues. CDR3 bases: TGTGCCACCACCACGGACCGGGACAGGCTGCCCGGTCTGTTTTTT. It codes for CATTTDRDRLPGLFF.

This clone was counted only a few times. The chain combines TRBV7-9 with TRBJ2-7; D possibly corresponds to TRBD1 (6 bases). The germline V gene has CDR1 SEHNR and CDR2 FQNEAQ (reference sequence). Trimming shortened V by 3 bases and J by 4 bases, and 13 bases separated the two germline ends. The CDR3 length is 14 residues. The CDR3, as DNA: TGTGCCAGCAGCTTTGAGGGGGTCCCGTACGAGCAGTACTTC. This translates into CASSFEGVPYEQYF.

The rearrangement joins TRBV5-1 to TRBJ2-6, with a tentative D call TRBD2 (6 bases). V shed 3 bases and J shed 3 bases, with 16 bases lying between them. Germline CDR1 is SGHRS and CDR2 is YFSETQ. There are 17 residues in the CDR3. Here the CDR3 reads CASSSEGTGGGANVLTF. For the CDR3, the DNA is TGCGCCAGCAGCTCGGAGGGTACAGGTGGTGGGGCCAACGTCCTGACTTTC.

CDR3 amino acids: CASSYSGGMNTEAFF. CDR3 DNA: TGTGCCAGCAGTTACTCCGGGGGGATGAACACTGAAGCTTTCTTT. The chain employs TRBV6-5 and TRBJ1-1; the D gene is possibly TRBD1 (5 bases). The CDR3 runs 15 residues. Trimming removed 0 bases from V and 0 bases from J, with 8 bases in between. Germline V gene data show CDR1 as MNHEY and CDR2 as SVGAGI.